Shown below are 28 T cell receptor beta chains from a single sample sequenced in a study of blood T cell repertoires in COVID-19. This table comes from immunoSEQ multiplex PCR, and its TCRdb copy is limited to in-frame clones, with some not included. The sample lists approximately 240,000 clones, 70% to 85% seen once, with approximately 4% in the top ten. The material sequenced was peripheral blood. The receptors here all came from a woman aged 40 to 50 with active or convalescent COVID-19.

V is TRBV10-3 and J is TRBJ1-3; 8 bases fit TRBD1. This CDR3 is built from 15 residues. The germline CDR1 and CDR2 sequences are ENHRY and SYGVKD. V shed 9 bases and J 4 bases; nucleotides not matched to a gene: 11. CDR3 in amino acids: CAIKPRGQAGNTIYF. The CDR3 region has the DNA TGTGCCATTAAACCCAGGGGGCAGGCGGGAAACACCATATATTTT.

The chain links TRBV12-3 or TRBV12-4 to TRBJ1-3; 9 bases map to TRBD1. V gave up 6 bases and J gave up 3 bases; unmatched junction bases: 0. This CDR3 has 13 residues. CDR3 DNA: TGTGCCAGCAGGGGACAGGGTGGAAACACCATATATTTT. It encodes CASRGQGGNTIYF.

This clone was seen more than once but under ten times. This chain connects TRBV7-3 to TRBJ1-3; D unresolved. Germline values: CDR1 SGHTA, CDR2 FQGTGA. This CDR3 has 14 residues. Between the trimmed V and J ends, which lost 5 bases and 0 bases, there was a span of 8 bases. CDR3 region: CASSPSRSGNTIYF. CDR3 bases: TGTGCCAGCAGCCCTTCGCGCTCTGGAAACACCATATATTTT.

The chain uses TRBV7-9 and TRBJ2-1; D is perhaps TRBD1 (6 bases). The V end lost 7 bases, the J end lost 0 bases, and 22 bases lay between the germline ends. The CDR3 has 18 amino acids. In germline, CDR1 is SEHNR, CDR2 FQNEAQ (reference sequence). The CDR3 loop reads CASTSSRGQTSSYNEQFF. The CDR3 DNA follows: TGTGCCAGCACCTCCTCTCGGGGACAAACTAGCTCCTACAATGAGCAGTTCTTC.

The chain couples TRBV5-1 to TRBJ2-7; D unclear. The CDR3 runs 16 residues. The germline V and J ends were trimmed by 2 bases and 2 bases, with 17 bases remaining between them. Germline assignment: CDR1 SGHRS and CDR2 YFSETQ. The CDR3 spells CASSLNPNGAPYEQYF. The CDR3 nucleotides read TGCGCCAGCAGCTTAAATCCAAACGGAGCCCCCTACGAGCAGTACTTC. Full variable domain (remainder filled in from reference TRBV5-1 and TRBJ2-7): KAGVTQTPRYLIKTRGQQVTLSCSPISGHRSVSWYQQTPGQGLQFLFEYFSETQRNKGNFPGRFSGRQFSNSRSEMNVSTLELGDSALYLCASSLNPNGAPYEQYFGPGTRLTVT.

The rearrangement links TRBV3-1 (or the pseudogene TRBV3-2) to TRBJ1-6; 11 bases are a match to TRBD1. Germline CDR1 is LGHDT and CDR2 is YNNKEL (reference sequence). The CDR3 totals 15 residues. V shed 8 bases and J 9 bases; nucleotides not matched to a gene: 9. CDR3 region: CASAPGTGGGSPLHF. In DNA form, the CDR3 reads TGTGCCAGCGCACCCGGGACAGGGGGTGGTTCACCCCTCCACTTT.

The rearrangement links TRBV20-1 to TRBJ1-5, with D hard to call. The CDR3 is 14 residues long. Trimming pared 3 bases from V and 0 bases from J, leaving 9 bases between. Germline V gives CDR1 DFQATT, CDR2 SNEGSKA (reference sequence). The CDR3 DNA follows: TGCAGTGCTAGTGGTAGCAATAGCAATCAGCCCCAGCATTTT. Its protein is CSASGSNSNQPQHF.

The chain joins TRBV9 to TRBJ2-1; tentative D call: TRBD1 (6 bases). In germline, CDR1 is SGDLS, CDR2 YYNGEE. The V end was cut by 0 bases, the J end by 0 bases, with 7 bases between. The CDR3 is 15 residues long. The CDR3 reads CASSVEQGSYNEQFF. Here the CDR3 DNA reads TGTGCCAGCAGCGTAGAACAGGGCTCCTACAATGAGCAGTTCTTC.

The gene calls are TRBV18 and TRBJ1-6; 8 bases fit TRBD1. Unmatched junction bases numbered 11, after V lost 3 bases and J lost 10 bases. CDR3 length equals 16 residues. Germline values: CDR1 KGHSH, CDR2 LQKENI. The CDR3 DNA sequence: TGTGCCAGCTCACCGCAGCAGGACAGGGTTAAATCACCCCTCCACTTT. This translates into CASSPQQDRVKSPLHF.

The J gene is TRBJ2-3, the V gene TRBV2; the match to TRBD1 covers 9 bases. The CDR3 covers 15 residues. With V trimmed by 4 bases and J by 2 bases, 4 bases remained unmatched. Per the germline V gene, CDR1 is SNHLY and CDR2 is FYNNEI. The CDR3 region is CASSGDRAPTDTQYF. CDR3 coding DNA: TGTGCCAGCAGTGGGGACAGGGCCCCCACAGATACGCAGTATTTT.

This clone was recorded a few times. The chain joins TRBV6-4 to TRBJ1-2; D possibly corresponds to TRBD1 (6 bases). The CDR3 contains 13 residues. Germline V lookup: CDR1 MRHNA, CDR2 SNTAGT. V lost 5 bases to trimming and J lost 7 bases, with 14 bases between them. The CDR3 spells CASSPEQGGGYTF. The CDR3, as DNA: TGTGCCAGCAGTCCCGAACAGGGTGGTGGCTACACCTTC.

The chain joins TRBV5-6 to TRBJ2-5, with 8 bases that match TRBD1. The ends lost 2 bases at V and 5 bases at J; junction bases unmatched: 5. CDR3 length equals 14 residues. CDR1 SGHDT and CDR2 YYEEEE come from the germline V gene. This CDR3 is CASSLQGGLETQYF. The CDR3 DNA reads TGTGCCAGCAGCTTACAGGGGGGATTGGAGACCCAGTACTTC.

The chain couples TRBV9 to TRBJ1-3; tentative D call: TRBD1 (5 bases). The V end was cut by 4 bases, the J end by 1 base, with 12 bases between. This CDR3 contains 15 residues. Germline values: CDR1 SGDLS, CDR2 YYNGEE. The CDR3 loop reads CASSLRGDSGNTIYF. In DNA, the CDR3 is TGTGCCAGCAGCCTGCGGGGGGATTCTGGAAACACCATATATTTT.

J is TRBJ2-7 and V is TRBV7-4; 8 bases match TRBD1. The ends lost 5 bases at V and 4 bases at J; junction bases unmatched: 16. Germline loops: CDR1 SGHVT, CDR2 SQSDAQ. The length of the CDR3 is 17 residues. CDR3: CASSPTLCAGGGYEQYV. The DNA for the CDR3 is TGTGCCAGCAGCCCCACCCTTTGTGCAGGGGGCGGGTACGAGCAGTACGTC.

This clone was observed a few times. The V call is TRBV3-1 (or the pseudogene TRBV3-2), the J call TRBJ2-3; 12 nucleotides agree with TRBD2. CDR3 size: 17 residues. Germline lookup yields CDR1 LGHDT and CDR2 YNNKEL (reference sequence). V trimming: 4 bases; J trimming: 2 bases; junction bases outside the gene matches: 7. CDR3 nucleotide sequence: TGTGCCAGCAGCCGCCGACTAGCGGGGGATCTCACAGATACGCAGTATTTT. Its protein product is CASSRRLAGDLTDTQYF.

The chain is built from TRBV6-5 and TRBJ1-1; D remains ambiguous. Trimming took 7 bases from V and 3 from J, leaving 15 bases between them. The germline V gene has CDR1 MNHEY and CDR2 SVGAGI. The CDR3 is 14 amino acids. As DNA, the CDR3 is TGTGCCAGCACCGAAAGGTCCGGGTACACTGAAGCTTTCTTT. Translation gives CASTERSGYTEAFF.

The rearrangement uses TRBV10-1 and TRBJ2-4; unclear D gene. CDR1 is WNHNN and CDR2 is SYGVQD in the germline V gene (reference sequence). The CDR3 runs to 12 residues. The V end was cut by 4 bases, the J end by 6 bases, with 7 bases between. CDR3 nucleotide sequence: TGCGCCAGCAGTGCCGGGTCAAACATTCAGTACTTC. This gives the protein CASSAGSNIQYF.

The V gene is TRBV28, the J gene TRBJ1-1; 10 positions agree with TRBD1. The V gene end was trimmed by 7 bases and the J gene end by 10 bases; junction bases not matched to a gene: 12. The CDR3 sequence is 14 residues long. Germline CDR1 reads MDHEN; CDR2 reads SYDVKM. The CDR3 reads CASTSGQGWGPAFF. The DNA of the CDR3 is TGTGCCAGCACCTCGGGACAGGGGTGGGGTCCAGCTTTCTTT.

The genes are TRBV3-1 (or the pseudogene TRBV3-2) and TRBJ2-3; D perhaps matches TRBD2 (7 bases). CDR1 LGHDT and CDR2 YNNKEL come from the germline V gene (reference sequence). The CDR3 loop spans 16 amino acids. Trimming left V 1 base short and J 2 bases short, with 13 bases between. CDR3 sequence (DNA): TGTGCCAGCAGCCAAGGGGGGCGGGGGCCCACAGATACGCAGTATTTT. This sequence encodes CASSQGGRGPTDTQYF.

Comments on this clone: The same CDR3 arises from other DNA sequences in this sample as well. The chain has TRBV3-1 (or the pseudogene TRBV3-2) and TRBJ1-1; possible D gene TRBD1, 6 bases. This CDR3 is built from 13 residues. The germline V and J ends were trimmed by 1 base and 8 bases, with 11 bases remaining between them. Germline V gene sequence: CDR1 LGHDT, CDR2 YNNKEL (reference sequence). The CDR3 region is CASSQVRGTEAFF. DNA for the CDR3: TGTGCCAGCAGCCAAGTCAGGGGCACCGAAGCTTTCTTT.

This clone was observed a few times. The gene calls are TRBV18 and TRBJ2-3; maybe TRBD1 (5 bases). V was trimmed by 3 bases and J by 7 bases, leaving 11 bases between them. The CDR3 runs to 13 residues. Germline-derived CDR1 and CDR2 are KGHSH and LQKENI. CDR3 bases: TGTGCCAGCTCACCCCCTGGGGCCTATACGCAGTATTTT. It codes for CASSPPGAYTQYF.

This clone has ten or more counts. The chain couples TRBV3-1 (or the pseudogene TRBV3-2) to TRBJ2-1; D may be TRBD1 (6 bases). There are 14 residues in the CDR3. Trimming shortened V by 1 base and J by 5 bases, and 9 bases separated the two germline ends. Germline values: CDR1 LGHDT, CDR2 YNNKEL (reference sequence). The CDR3 DNA reads TGTGCCAGCAGCCAAGGGAACAGGGACAATGAGCAGTTCTTC. This sequence encodes CASSQGNRDNEQFF.

The chain joins TRBV11-3 to TRBJ2-1, with D maybe TRBD2 (6 bases). The CDR3 consists of 12 residues. Trimming shortened V by 6 bases and J by 10 bases, and 13 bases separated the two germline ends. Germline CDR1 and CDR2: SGHNT and YENEEA. In DNA form, the CDR3 reads TGTGCCAGCAGTTCGGGCCTAGCGGAGCAGTTCTTC. It yields the protein CASSSGLAEQFF.

V usage is TRBV25-1 and J usage is TRBJ1-6; 10 nucleotides agree with TRBD1. CDR1 and CDR2 from the germline V gene are MGHDK and SYGVNS. The CDR3 has 16 amino acids. The junction had 4 bases not matched to a gene; V was cut back by 1 base and J by 7 bases. The CDR3 DNA reads TGTGCCAGCAGTGAATTTTGGGGACAGGGGAATTCACCCCTCCACTTT. This codes for CASSEFWGQGNSPLHF.

V usage is TRBV30 and J usage is TRBJ2-7; 7 bases match TRBD1. Germline V gives CDR1 GTSNPN, CDR2 SVGIG (reference sequence). Unmatched junction bases numbered 4, after V lost 3 bases and J lost 5 bases. The CDR3 extends over 12 amino acids. The CDR3 DNA sequence: TGTGCCTGGAGCCCCGGACAGGACGAGCAGTACTTC. It yields the protein CAWSPGQDEQYF.

CDR3 residues: CASSRAGGGDNSPLHF. DNA for the CDR3: TGTGCCAGCAGTAGAGCAGGCGGAGGGGATAATTCACCCCTCCACTTT. The chain has TRBV2 and TRBJ1-6, with D possibly matching TRBD1 (5 bases). The ends were cut back, 5 bases at V and 5 bases at J, with 16 bases in the middle. Germline lookup yields CDR1 SNHLY and CDR2 FYNNEI. The CDR3 is 16 residues long. Filled out from reference TRBV2 and TRBJ1-6, the complete variable domain reads EPEVTQTPSHQVTQMGQEVILRCVPISNHLYFYWYRQILGQKVEFLVSFYNNEISEKSEIFDDQFSVERPDGSNFTLKIRSTKLEDSAMYFCASSRAGGGDNSPLHFGNGTRLTVT.

This clone turned up a few times. The chain combines TRBV28 with TRBJ1-5; no clear D gene. The V end lost 5 bases, the J end lost 4 bases, and 9 bases lay between the germline ends. The germline gives CDR1 MDHEN, CDR2 SYDVKM. The CDR3 has 13 residues. CDR3 in amino acids: CASSPDSNQPQHF. CDR3 DNA: TGTGCCAGCAGTCCAGACTCTAATCAGCCCCAGCATTTT.

The chain uses TRBV30 and TRBJ1-5, with 7 nucleotides matching TRBD1. The CDR3 is 14 residues long. Trimming cost V 3 bases and J 9 bases; bases outside gene matches: 11. The germline CDR1 and CDR2 sequences are GTSNPN and SVGIG (reference sequence). The CDR3 loop is CAWRGGRGTAPQHF. CDR3 nucleotides: TGTGCCTGGAGGGGAGGACGAGGGACAGCGCCCCAGCATTTT.